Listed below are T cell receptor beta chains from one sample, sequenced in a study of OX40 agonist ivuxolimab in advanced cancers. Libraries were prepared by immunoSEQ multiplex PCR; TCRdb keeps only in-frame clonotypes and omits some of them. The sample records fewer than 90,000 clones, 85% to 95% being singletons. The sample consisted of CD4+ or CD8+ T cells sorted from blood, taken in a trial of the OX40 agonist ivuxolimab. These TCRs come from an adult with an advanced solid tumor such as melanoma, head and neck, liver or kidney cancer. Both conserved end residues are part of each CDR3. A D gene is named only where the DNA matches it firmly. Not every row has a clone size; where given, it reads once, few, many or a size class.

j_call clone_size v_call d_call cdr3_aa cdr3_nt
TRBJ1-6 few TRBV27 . CASRWTRNSPLHF TGTGCCAGCAGATGGACGCGAAATTCACCCCTCCACTTT
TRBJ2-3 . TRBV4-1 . CASSQDVGGRDTQYF TGCGCCAGCAGCCAAGATGTAGGGGGTAGGGATACGCAGTATTTT
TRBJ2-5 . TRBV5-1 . CASSLALSSETQYF TGCGCCAGCAGCTTGGCCTTATCGTCTGAGACCCAGTACTTC
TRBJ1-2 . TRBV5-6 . CASSLGGLNYGYTF TGTGCCAGCAGCTTGGGGGGGCTAAACTATGGCTACACCTTC
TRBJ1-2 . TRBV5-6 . CASSNLHTGLYGYTF TGTGCCAGCAGCAACCTTCATACAGGACTATATGGCTACACCTTC
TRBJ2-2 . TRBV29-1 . CSVEQATTGELFF TGCAGCGTTGAACAGGCGACCACCGGGGAGCTGTTTTTT
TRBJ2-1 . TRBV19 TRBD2 CASSIDLGLAVYNEQFF TGTGCCAGTAGTATAGATCTGGGACTAGCGGTCTACAATGAGCAGTTCTTC
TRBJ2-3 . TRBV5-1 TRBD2 CASSFRTSGRDGTQYF TGCGCCAGCAGCTTTAGGACTAGCGGGAGGGATGGTACGCAGTATTTT
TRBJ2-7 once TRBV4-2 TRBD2 CASSQSTSGSYEQYF TGTGCCAGCAGCCAGTCGACTAGCGGGAGTTACGAGCAGTACTTC
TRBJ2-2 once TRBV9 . CASSVWEGEKTGELFF TGTGCCAGCAGCGTATGGGAGGGGGAGAAGACCGGGGAGCTGTTTTTT
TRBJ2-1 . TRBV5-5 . CASSSGFYNEQFF TGTGCCAGCAGCTCAGGGTTCTACAATGAGCAGTTCTTC
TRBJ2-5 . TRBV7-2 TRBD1 CATELIGTGEETQYF TGTGCCACCGAGCTTATAGGGACAGGGGAGGAGACCCAGTACTTC
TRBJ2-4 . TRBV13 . CASSSRGLAKNIQYF TGTGCCAGCAGCTCACGCGGACTAGCCAAAAACATTCAGTACTTC
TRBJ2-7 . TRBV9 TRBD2 CASSLGTSGRSSYEQYF TGTGCCAGCAGCCTCGGGACTAGCGGGAGGAGCTCCTACGAGCAGTACTTC
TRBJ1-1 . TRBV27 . CASSSLSGGAWNTEAFF TGTGCCAGCAGTTCCCTCTCCGGGGGCGCATGGAACACTGAAGCTTTCTTT
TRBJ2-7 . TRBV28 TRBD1 CASSFRDRDYEQYF TGTGCCAGCAGTTTCCGAGACAGGGACTACGAGCAGTACTTC
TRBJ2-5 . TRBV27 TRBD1 CASSQLPGQGRETQYF TGTGCCAGCAGCCAACTCCCGGGACAGGGGAGAGAGACCCAGTACTTC
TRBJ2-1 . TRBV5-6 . CASSLLGTEDEQFF TGTGCCAGCAGCTTGCTTGGCACCGAGGATGAGCAGTTCTTC
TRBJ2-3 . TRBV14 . CASSHDFTDTQYF TGTGCCAGCAGCCATGACTTCACAGATACGCAGTATTTT
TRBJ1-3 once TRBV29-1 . CSVQRGGSGNTIYF TGCAGCGTCCAGCGAGGGGGCTCTGGAAACACCATATATTTT
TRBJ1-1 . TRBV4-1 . CASSPGTMNTEAFF TGCGCCAGCAGCCCCGGGACAATGAACACTGAAGCTTTCTTT
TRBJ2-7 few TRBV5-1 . CASSFANEQYF TGCGCCAGCAGCTTTGCAAACGAGCAGTACTTC
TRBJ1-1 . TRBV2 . CAGSAGTLNTEAFF TGTGCGGGGTCGGCAGGGACCTTGAACACTGAAGCTTTCTTT
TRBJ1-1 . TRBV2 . CASSSLDGAFNTEAFF TGTGCCAGCAGCAGCCTTGACGGCGCTTTTAACACTGAAGCTTTCTTT
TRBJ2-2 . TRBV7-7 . CASSDVTGELFF TGTGCTAGCAGCGATGTCACCGGGGAGCTGTTTTTT
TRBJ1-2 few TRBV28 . CASRRVVGYTF TGTGCCAGCAGGAGGGTTGTCGGCTACACCTTC
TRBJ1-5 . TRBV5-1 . CASSFFPNQPQHF TGCGCCAGCAGCTTCTTTCCCAATCAGCCCCAGCATTTT
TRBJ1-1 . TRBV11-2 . CASSFGQGMMDTEAFF TGTGCCAGCAGCTTCGGGCAGGGTATGATGGACACTGAAGCTTTCTTT
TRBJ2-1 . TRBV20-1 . CSARGDNEQFF TGCAGTGCTAGAGGGGATAATGAGCAGTTCTTC
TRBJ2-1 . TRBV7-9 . CASSLAREVPGPALFF TGTGCCAGCAGCTTAGCGCGAGAGGTCCCGGGGCCAGCATTGTTCTTC
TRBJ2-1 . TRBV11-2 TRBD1 CASSFSAGTVNNEQFF TGTGCCAGCAGCTTCTCCGCCGGGACAGTAAACAATGAGCAGTTCTTC
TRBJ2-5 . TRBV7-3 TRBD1 CASSLRPGQGETQYF TGTGCCAGCAGCTTACGACCGGGACAGGGAGAGACCCAGTACTTC
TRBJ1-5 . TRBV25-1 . CASSDGGPNQPQHF TGTGCCAGCAGTGATGGGGGCCCTAATCAGCCCCAGCATTTT
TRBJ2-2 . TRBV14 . CASTGDATGELFF TGTGCCAGCACTGGGGATGCGACCGGGGAGCTGTTTTTT
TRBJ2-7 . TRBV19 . CASSITGKTYEQYF TGTGCCAGTAGTATCACGGGGAAAACCTACGAGCAGTACTTC
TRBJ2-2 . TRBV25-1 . CASNGSPNTGELFF TGTGCCAGCAACGGATCACCGAACACCGGGGAGCTGTTTTTT
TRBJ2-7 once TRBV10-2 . CASSTRAPYEQYF TGCGCCAGCAGTACCAGGGCGCCCTACGAGCAGTACTTC
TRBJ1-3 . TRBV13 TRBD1 CASRQGGNTIYF TGTGCCAGCCGACAGGGGGGAAACACCATATATTTT
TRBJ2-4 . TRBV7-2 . CASSFRTGRDKNIQYF TGTGCCAGCAGCTTCAGGACAGGGAGGGACAAAAACATTCAGTACTTC
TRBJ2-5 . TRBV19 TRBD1 CASSKTGGSETQYF TGTGCCAGTAGTAAAACAGGGGGCTCAGAGACCCAGTACTTC
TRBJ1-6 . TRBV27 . CASSLVPYNSPLHF TGTGCCAGCAGTTTGGTCCCCTATAATTCACCCCTCCACTTT
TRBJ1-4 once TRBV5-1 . CASSLGRVNEKLFF TGCGCCAGCAGCTTGGGGAGGGTTAATGAAAAACTGTTTTTT
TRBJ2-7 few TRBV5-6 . CASSPRRGELSYEQYF TGTGCCAGCAGCCCCCGACGGGGAGAGCTTTCCTACGAGCAGTACTTC
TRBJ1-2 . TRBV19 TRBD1 CASSMGQGDYGYTF TGTGCCAGTAGTATGGGGCAGGGGGACTATGGCTACACCTTC
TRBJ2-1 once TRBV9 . CASSVDGGPYNEQFF TGTGCCAGCAGCGTAGACGGGGGGCCGTACAATGAGCAGTTCTTC
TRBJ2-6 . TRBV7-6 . CASSREPVSGANVLTF TGTGCCAGCAGCCGGGAACCGGTCTCTGGGGCCAACGTCCTGACTTTC
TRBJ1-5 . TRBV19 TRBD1 CASSISDRVNQPQHF TGTGCCAGTAGTATCTCGGACAGGGTCAATCAGCCCCAGCATTTT